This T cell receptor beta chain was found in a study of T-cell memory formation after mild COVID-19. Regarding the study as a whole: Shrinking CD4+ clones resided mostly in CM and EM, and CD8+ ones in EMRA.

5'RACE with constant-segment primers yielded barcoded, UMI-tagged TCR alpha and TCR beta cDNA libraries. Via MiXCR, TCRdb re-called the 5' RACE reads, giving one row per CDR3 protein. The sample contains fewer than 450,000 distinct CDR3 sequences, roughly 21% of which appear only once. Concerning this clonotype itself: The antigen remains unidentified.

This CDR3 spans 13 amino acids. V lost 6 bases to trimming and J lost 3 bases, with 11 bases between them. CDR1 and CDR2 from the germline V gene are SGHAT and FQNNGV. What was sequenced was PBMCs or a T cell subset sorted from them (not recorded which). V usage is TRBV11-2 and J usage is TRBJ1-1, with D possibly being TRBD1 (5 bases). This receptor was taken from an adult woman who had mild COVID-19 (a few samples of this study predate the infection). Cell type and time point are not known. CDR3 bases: TGTGCCAGCAGTCAGAGACAGTACACTGAAGCTTTCTTT. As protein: CASSQRQYTEAFF.